These 29 T cell receptor beta chains share one sample of origin, sequenced in a study of spatial heterogeneity in lung cancer. One entry per CDR3 protein, called by TCRdb with MiXCR from the 5' RACE reads. The sample consists of tens of thousands of distinct CDR3 sequences, approximately 8.2% of them appearing once. As for time point: sample taken at primary tumor resection. Unsorted whole RNA samples from tumor, nontumor lung or frozen PBMC were sequenced. Sample: PBMCs, taken at surgery. These receptors were obtained from a male donor with early-stage non-small cell lung cancer.

This sequence joins TRBV30 and TRBJ1-6; D ambiguous. This CDR3 is 15 amino acids long. From germline, CDR1 is GTSNPN and CDR2 SVGIG (reference sequence). The ends were cut back, 8 bases at V and 9 bases at J, with 23 bases in the middle. CDR3 protein: CARSAGRSSGSPLHF. CDR3 nucleotides: TGTGCCCGATCAGCCGGGAGGAGTAGTGGTTCACCCCTCCACTTT.

This clonotype was seen a few times. This chain uses TRBV7-9 with TRBJ2-3, with 10 bases lining up with TRBD1. Germline-derived CDR1 and CDR2 are SEHNR and FQNEAQ (reference sequence). The CDR3 is made up of 15 amino acids. V trimming: 4 bases; J trimming: 6 bases; junction bases outside the gene matches: 7. This chain's CDR3 is CASSSDRGPGDTQYF. The CDR3 DNA sequence: TGTGCCAGCAGCTCCGACAGGGGGCCTGGGGATACGCAGTATTTT.

The V and J genes are TRBV14 and TRBJ2-1, with 14 bases fitting TRBD2. CDR3 size: 16 residues. The V gene end was trimmed by 4 bases and the J gene end by 10 bases; junction bases not matched to a gene: 9. CDR1 is SGHDN, CDR2 FVKESK, per germline. The CDR3 spells CASSRGLAGGSWEQFF. The CDR3 DNA follows: TGTGCCAGCAGCCGAGGACTAGCGGGGGGAAGTTGGGAGCAGTTCTTC.

The chain employs TRBV10-3 and TRBJ2-7; the D gene is possibly TRBD2 (5 bases). CDR1 and CDR2 (germline): ENHRY, SYGVKD. Trimming cost V 0 bases and J 3 bases, with 12 bases left between them. This CDR3 has 15 residues. The CDR3 DNA follows: TGTGCCATCAGTGAGTCTTCGGGATCACTCTACGAGCAGTACTTC. It is translated as CAISESSGSLYEQYF.

The CDR3 reads CASSLSQGAPGYTF. As DNA, the CDR3 is TGCGCCAGCAGCTTATCTCAGGGGGCGCCCGGCTACACCTTC. This sequence joins TRBV5-1 and TRBJ1-2; 8 nucleotides match TRBD1. The CDR3 runs to 14 residues. Per germline, CDR1 SGHRS and CDR2 YFSETQ. J lost 8 bases, V lost 2 bases, and 8 bases had no gene match. Full variable domain (remainder filled in from reference TRBV5-1 and TRBJ1-2): KAGVTQTPRYLIKTRGQQVTLSCSPISGHRSVSWYQQTPGQGLQFLFEYFSETQRNKGNFPGRFSGRQFSNSRSEMNVSTLELGDSALYLCASSLSQGAPGYTFGSGTRLTVV.

The chain has TRBV3-1 and TRBJ2-5; 7 nucleotides align to TRBD2. After removal of 1 base from V and 7 bases from J, the junction contained 12 bases not matched to a gene. The CDR3 totals 16 residues. Germline CDR1 is LGHDT and CDR2 is YNNKEL (reference sequence). CDR3 nucleotide sequence: TGTGCCAGCAGCCAAGCATTCACTAGCGCCCAGGTGACCCAGTACTTC. This gives the protein CASSQAFTSAQVTQYF.

At least ten counts were recorded for this clonotype. The genes are TRBV7-9 and TRBJ2-5; no definite D call. Trimming removed 4 bases from V and 4 bases from J, with 13 bases in between. Germline lookup yields CDR1 SEHNR and CDR2 FQNEAQ (reference sequence). This CDR3 is built from 14 residues. This CDR3 reads CASSSEGFRETQYF. The CDR3 DNA sequence: TGTGCCAGCAGCTCAGAAGGGTTCCGAGAGACCCAGTACTTC.

The V gene is TRBV25-1, the J gene TRBJ1-2; the D is unclear. CDR1 MGHDK and CDR2 SYGVNS come from the germline V gene. The CDR3 totals 14 residues. Trimming cost V 5 bases and J 2 bases, with 12 bases left between them. The CDR3 reads CASSPPRGNYGYTF. The CDR3 DNA follows: TGTGCCAGCAGTCCCCCAAGAGGGAACTATGGCTACACCTTC.

The rearrangement links TRBV11-2 to TRBJ2-1; TRBD2 matches 14 bases. Losses at the gene ends were 4 bases for V and 0 bases for J; bases not matched to a gene: 8. Germline-derived CDR1 and CDR2 are SGHAT and FQNNGV. CDR3 length: 19 amino acids. The CDR3 DNA reads as TGTGCCAGCAGCTCAAGGGGGACTAGCGGGAGCCCCTCCTACAATGAGCAGTTCTTC. This encodes CASSSRGTSGSPSYNEQFF. Filled out from reference TRBV11-2 and TRBJ2-1, the complete variable domain reads EAGVAQSPRYKIIEKRQSVAFWCNPISGHATLYWYQQILGQGPKLLIQFQNNGVVDDSQLPKDRFSAERLKGVDSTLKIQPAKLEDSAVYLCASSSRGTSGSPSYNEQFFGPGTRLTVL.

This clonotype was seen at least ten times. The chain recombines TRBV5-1 with TRBJ2-5, with D possibly matching TRBD2 (6 bases). The CDR3 sequence is 15 residues long. V was trimmed by 2 bases and J by 5 bases, leaving 16 bases between them. Per the germline V gene, CDR1 is SGHRS and CDR2 is YFSETQ. The CDR3 loop is CASSFSVLARETQYF. The CDR3 coding sequence is TGCGCCAGCAGCTTCTCCGTACTAGCCAGGGAGACCCAGTACTTC.

V and J are TRBV5-1 and TRBJ1-2; D is uncertain. Trimming removed 0 bases at V and 2 bases at J, with 11 bases between. CDR1 is SGHRS, CDR2 YFSETQ, per germline. The CDR3 sequence is 15 residues long. CDR3 sequence: CASSLGWAANYGYTF. The CDR3 coding sequence is TGCGCCAGCAGCTTGGGCTGGGCAGCGAACTATGGCTACACCTTC.

Many counts were recorded for this clonotype. The chain has TRBV6-5 and TRBJ1-6; 11 nucleotides match TRBD1. Germline V lookup: CDR1 MNHEY, CDR2 SVGAGI. J lost 11 bases, V lost 6 bases, and 9 bases had no gene match. The CDR3 extends over 15 amino acids. CDR3 in DNA: TGTGCCAGCAGCCTAATGGGGACAGGGGGAGCACCCCTCCACTTT. Protein sequence: CASSLMGTGGAPLHF.

This clonotype has just a few counts. The chain recombines TRBV24-1 with TRBJ2-7; no clear D gene. CDR1 and CDR2 (germline): KGHDR, SFDVKD. There are 13 residues in the CDR3. Deletions cut 7 bases from V and 3 bases from J, with 12 bases between. CDR3 sequence: CATSAAYGYEQYF. The DNA of the CDR3 is TGTGCCACCAGCGCCGCGTACGGCTACGAGCAGTACTTC.

The rearrangement links TRBV9 to TRBJ2-6; 10 bases align to TRBD2. This CDR3 is 19 amino acids long. CDR1 and CDR2 (germline): SGDLS, YYNGEE. With V trimmed by 3 bases and J by 0 bases, 9 bases remained unmatched. The DNA of the CDR3 is TGTGCCAGCAGCGCTACTTGGAGCGGGGGGGCCTCTGGGGCCAACGTCCTGACTTTC. Its protein product is CASSATWSGGASGANVLTF.

The genes are TRBV29-1 and TRBJ2-5; D gene uncertain. Germline CDR1 SQVTM, CDR2 ANQGSEA. The CDR3 loop spans 13 amino acids. The ends were cut back, 4 bases at V and 7 bases at J, with 16 bases in the middle. CDR3 in DNA: TGCAGCGTTGGGCGAGGCCTAGAAGGGACCCAGTACTTC. Protein product: CSVGRGLEGTQYF.

This chain links TRBV25-1 with TRBJ1-1; the match to TRBD1 covers 9 bases. In germline, CDR1 is MGHDK, CDR2 SYGVNS. This CDR3 has 15 amino acids. The junction had 6 bases not matched to a gene; V was cut back by 7 bases and J by 0 bases. Written as DNA, the CDR3 is TGTGCCAGCATCCGGACAGGGGTCATGAACACTGAAGCTTTCTTT. Its translation: CASIRTGVMNTEAFF.

Many counts were recorded for this clonotype. The chain uses TRBV20-1 and TRBJ2-2; D may be TRBD2 (5 bases). Germline V CDR1 and CDR2: DFQATT, SNEGSKA (reference sequence). This CDR3 spans 12 amino acids. Trimming left V 0 bases short and J 8 bases short, with 7 bases between. CDR3 protein: CSARDRGGELFF. In nucleotides, the CDR3 is TGCAGTGCTAGAGATCGAGGGGGGGAGCTGTTTTTT.

At least ten counts were recorded for this clonotype. The chain uses TRBV7-9 and TRBJ1-2; D call uncertain. The CDR3 contains 15 residues. Per germline, CDR1 SEHNR and CDR2 FQNEAQ (reference sequence). V was clipped by 5 bases and J by 2 bases, with 15 bases between them. Here the CDR3 reads CASSPSGPSNYGYTF. The CDR3 bases are TGTGCCAGCAGCCCCTCAGGTCCCTCCAACTATGGCTACACCTTC. Looking up the rest from reference TRBV7-9 and TRBJ1-2 gives the full variable domain: DTGVSQNPRHKITKRGQNVTFRCDPISEHNRLYWYRQTLGQGPEFLTYFQNEAQLEKSRLLSDRFSAERPKGSFSTLEIQRTEQGDSAMYLCASSPSGPSNYGYTFGSGTRLTVV.

This clonotype occurred many times. The chain employs TRBV5-1 and TRBJ2-1; D may be TRBD2 (6 bases). The length of the CDR3 is 15 residues. Germline CDR1 SGHRS, CDR2 YFSETQ. V was cut by 4 bases and J by 3 bases, with 14 bases left in between. DNA for the CDR3: TGCGCCAGCAGCGATAGCGGAACTTTCTACAATGAGCAGTTCTTC. It is translated as CASSDSGTFYNEQFF.

This clonotype was seen a few times. This chain links TRBV5-1 with TRBJ1-1; 9 bases align to TRBD1. The J segment lost 0 bases and the V segment lost 3 bases, leaving 12 bases of the junction unmatched. Germline CDR1 is SGHRS and CDR2 is YFSETQ. CDR3 length: 18 amino acids. The CDR3 region has the DNA TGCGCCAGCAGCTGGGCGGACAGGGGACCCGACATGAACACTGAAGCTTTCTTT. This translates into CASSWADRGPDMNTEAFF. The whole variable domain, remainder taken from reference TRBV5-1 and TRBJ1-1, is KAGVTQTPRYLIKTRGQQVTLSCSPISGHRSVSWYQQTPGQGLQFLFEYFSETQRNKGNFPGRFSGRQFSNSRSEMNVSTLELGDSALYLCASSWADRGPDMNTEAFFGQGTRLTVV.

The rearrangement joins TRBV21-1 to TRBJ2-4. TRBV21-1 is a pseudogene. CDR3 size: 13 residues. The CDR3 nucleotides are TGTGCCAGCAGCGGATTTAGCTGTGCCATTCAGTACTTC. It is translated as CASSGFSCAIQYF.

V usage is TRBV12-5 and J usage is TRBJ1-4; the D is unclear. Germline V gene lookup returns CDR1 LGHNT and CDR2 FRNRAP. The ends were cut back, 6 bases at V and 5 bases at J, with 13 bases in the middle. The CDR3 is 14 residues long. The CDR3 spells CASGVAGSNEKLFF. The CDR3 DNA is TGTGCTAGTGGCGTGGCGGGCTCAAATGAAAAACTGTTTTTT.

The rearrangement joins TRBV10-1 to TRBJ2-7, with 9 bases lining up with TRBD2. With 2 bases clipped from V and 2 bases from J, the junction kept 4 bases outside the gene matches. This CDR3 has 15 residues. Germline V gives CDR1 WNHNN, CDR2 SYGVQD (reference sequence). CDR3 protein: CASSETSGLTYEQYF. CDR3 nucleotides: TGCGCCAGCAGTGAGACTAGCGGGCTTACCTACGAGCAGTACTTC.

In its sample, this clonotype was seen a few times. The chain couples TRBV20-1 to TRBJ1-2, with TRBD1 as a possible D gene (5 bases). CDR1 is DFQATT, CDR2 SNEGSKA, per germline (reference sequence). The CDR3 contains 13 residues. The V gene lost 6 bases and the J gene lost 4 bases, with 15 bases spanning the gap. The CDR3 nucleotides are TGCAGTGCCACCGAAAGGGGCGGCTATGGCTACACCTTC. Its protein product is CSATERGGYGYTF.

The chain carries TRBV6-6 and TRBJ2-3; D not resolved. V was shortened by 5 bases and J by 4 bases, with 7 bases between the two germline ends. Germline lookup yields CDR1 MNHNY and CDR2 SVGAGI (reference sequence). CDR3 length: 12 residues. In DNA form, the CDR3 reads TGTGCCAGCAGTATCCTAGCAGATACGCAGTATTTT. This translates into CASSILADTQYF.

This clonotype was seen repeatedly, ten times or more. The J gene is TRBJ2-7, the V gene TRBV20-1; D remains ambiguous. The CDR3 length is 14 residues. The V end was cut by 2 bases, the J end by 2 bases, with 13 bases between. Germline CDR1 DFQATT, CDR2 SNEGSKA (reference sequence). Here the CDR3 reads CSARPSFGAYEQYF. CDR3 sequence (DNA): TGCAGTGCTAGACCCTCCTTCGGCGCCTACGAGCAGTACTTC.

The CDR3 loop is CASSQLAGAGANVLTF. The CDR3 DNA reads as TGTGCCAGCAGCCAATTAGCGGGAGCTGGGGCCAACGTCCTGACTTTC. V is TRBV4-2 and J is TRBJ2-6, with TRBD2 identical over 9 bases. In germline, CDR1 is LGHNA, CDR2 YNFKEQ. After removal of 2 bases from V and 2 bases from J, the junction contained 1 base not matched to a gene. This CDR3 comprises 16 residues.

At least ten counts were recorded for this clonotype. V and J are TRBV29-1 and TRBJ2-3; D is ambiguous. V lost 6 bases and J 4 bases, leaving 8 bases between the germline ends. The CDR3 sequence is 11 residues long. Germline-derived CDR1 and CDR2 are SQVTM and ANQGSEA. CDR3 bases: TGCAGCGTGCCCATATCAGATACGCAGTATTTT. Translated: CSVPISDTQYF.

The CDR3 sequence is CASSLGRGLTEAFF. In DNA, the CDR3 is TGTGCCAGCAGCTTAGGCAGGGGACTCACTGAAGCTTTCTTT. The chain recombines TRBV7-9 with TRBJ1-1; a weak D match, TRBD1 (6 bases). Germline V gene data show CDR1 as SEHNR and CDR2 as FQNEAQ (reference sequence). Between the trimmed V and J ends, which lost 1 base and 4 bases, there was a span of 10 bases. The CDR3 runs to 14 residues. The entire variable domain, with the rest obtained from reference TRBV7-9 and TRBJ1-1, is as follows: DTGVSQNPRHKITKRGQNVTFRCDPISEHNRLYWYRQTLGQGPEFLTYFQNEAQLEKSRLLSDRFSAERPKGSFSTLEIQRTEQGDSAMYLCASSLGRGLTEAFFGQGTRLTVV.